These 10 T cell receptor beta chains were all obtained from the same sample, sequenced in a study of T cell responses to AZD1222 COVID-19 vaccine. Profiling relied on immunoSEQ multiplex PCR, and the TCRdb table lists in-frame clones only, not all of them. The table has some 56,000 clones, about 91% seen once. The input for sequencing was peripheral blood, taken 28 days after the second AZD1222 dose. The source of these receptors is an adult who received the AZD1222 COVID-19 vaccine.

The chain employs TRBV5-1 and TRBJ2-5; 7 positions agree with TRBD2. Losses at the gene ends were 0 bases for V and 5 bases for J; bases not matched to a gene: 4. The CDR3 spans 14 residues. Germline V CDR1 and CDR2: SGHRS, YFSETQ. The CDR3 protein is CASSLVDGGETQYF. CDR3 coding DNA: TGCGCCAGCAGCTTGGTAGACGGGGGGGAGACCCAGTACTTC.

This clone was seen only once. V usage is TRBV27 and J usage is TRBJ1-2, with 9 positions matching TRBD1. With 6 bases clipped from V and 8 bases from J, the junction kept 7 bases outside the gene matches. The CDR3 has 13 amino acids. Germline V lookup: CDR1 MNHEY, CDR2 SMNVEV (reference sequence). The CDR3 region is CASSPGQGGGYTF. The CDR3 DNA reads as TGTGCCAGCAGCCCGGGACAGGGAGGCGGCTACACCTTC.

The CDR3 DNA reads as TGCGCCAGCAGTTGGGGGATTTCAACTAATGAAAAACTGTTTTTT. Its protein is CASSWGISTNEKLFF. The rearrangement links TRBV5-1 to TRBJ1-4, with D possibly TRBD1 on 5 matching bases. The CDR3 runs to 15 residues. From germline, CDR1 is SGHRS and CDR2 YFSETQ. The V and J ends lost 5 bases and 0 bases respectively, with 11 bases between them.

The genes are TRBV3-1 (or the pseudogene TRBV3-2) and TRBJ2-7, with TRBD2 identical over 12 bases. V shed 1 base and J 6 bases; nucleotides not matched to a gene: 1. The germline V gene encodes CDR1 LGHDT and CDR2 YNNKEL (reference sequence). This CDR3 has 14 amino acids. CDR3 sequence: CASSQGLAGVEQYF. The CDR3 region has the DNA TGTGCCAGCAGCCAAGGACTAGCGGGAGTCGAGCAGTACTTC.

The rearrangement uses TRBV2 and TRBJ1-5; TRBD1 matches at 9 bases. The junction had 6 bases not matched to a gene; V was cut back by 6 bases and J by 9 bases. CDR3 size: 13 residues. CDR1 and CDR2 from the germline V gene are SNHLY and FYNNEI. CDR3 in DNA: TGTGCCAGCAGCCCGGGACAGGGTTTGCCCCAGCATTTT. Translated: CASSPGQGLPQHF.

The genes are TRBV2 and TRBJ2-6; 8 bases line up with TRBD1. In germline, CDR1 is SNHLY, CDR2 FYNNEI. The CDR3 consists of 16 residues. With 4 bases clipped from V and 4 bases from J, the junction kept 6 bases outside the gene matches. CDR3 coding DNA: TGTGCCAGCAGTGGGGACAGGCAGGCCGGGGCCAACGTCCTGACTTTC. As protein: CASSGDRQAGANVLTF.

This sequence joins TRBV2 and TRBJ1-4; TRBD1 agrees at 7 bases. Germline assignment: CDR1 SNHLY and CDR2 FYNNEI. This CDR3 has 15 residues. The ends lost 2 bases at V and 1 base at J; junction bases unmatched: 1. As DNA, the CDR3 is TGTGCCAGCAGTGAAACAGGGGTAACTAATGAAAAACTGTTTTTT. Protein product: CASSETGVTNEKLFF.

The chain links TRBV10-3 to TRBJ2-7, with D possibly TRBD1 on 8 matching bases. Trimming left V 6 bases short and J 5 bases short, with 14 bases between. This CDR3 is built from 13 residues. Germline-derived CDR1 and CDR2 are ENHRY and SYGVKD. The CDR3 DNA follows: TGTGCCATCAGAACAGGGGGGGTTGACGAGCAGTACTTC. This encodes CAIRTGGVDEQYF.

This chain connects TRBV3-1 (or the pseudogene TRBV3-2) to TRBJ2-1, with 14 bases matching TRBD2. Losses at the gene ends were 2 bases for V and 10 bases for J; bases not matched to a gene: 7. Germline CDR1 and CDR2: LGHDT and YNNKEL (reference sequence). CDR3 length equals 16 residues. CDR3: CASSQYGLAGGGEQFF. CDR3 nucleotides: TGTGCCAGCAGCCAATATGGACTAGCGGGAGGAGGCGAGCAGTTCTTC.

The chain couples TRBV7-3 to TRBJ2-3; D perhaps matches TRBD1 (6 bases). From germline, CDR1 is SGHTA and CDR2 FQGTGA. The CDR3 is 13 residues long. The V end was cut by 5 bases, the J end by 4 bases, with 10 bases between. The CDR3 spells CASSRTGPDTQYF. The CDR3 region has the DNA TGTGCCAGCAGCCGAACAGGGCCAGATACGCAGTATTTT.